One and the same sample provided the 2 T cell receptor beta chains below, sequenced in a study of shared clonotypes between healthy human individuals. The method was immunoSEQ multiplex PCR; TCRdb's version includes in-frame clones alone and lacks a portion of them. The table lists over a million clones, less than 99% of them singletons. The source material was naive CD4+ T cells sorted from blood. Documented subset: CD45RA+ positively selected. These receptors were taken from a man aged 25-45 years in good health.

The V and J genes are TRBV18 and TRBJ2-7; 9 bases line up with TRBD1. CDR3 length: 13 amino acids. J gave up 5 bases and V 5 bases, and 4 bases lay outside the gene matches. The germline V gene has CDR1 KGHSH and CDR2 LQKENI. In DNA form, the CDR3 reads TGTGCCAGCTCAGGGACAGGGTTCCACGAGCAGTACTTC. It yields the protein CASSGTGFHEQYF. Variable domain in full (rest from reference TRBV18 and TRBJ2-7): NAGVMQNPRHLVRRRGQEARLRCSPMKGHSHVYWYRQLPEEGLKFMVYLQKENIIDESGMPKERFSAEFPKEGPSILRIQQVVRGDSAAYFCASSGTGFHEQYFGPGTRLTVT.

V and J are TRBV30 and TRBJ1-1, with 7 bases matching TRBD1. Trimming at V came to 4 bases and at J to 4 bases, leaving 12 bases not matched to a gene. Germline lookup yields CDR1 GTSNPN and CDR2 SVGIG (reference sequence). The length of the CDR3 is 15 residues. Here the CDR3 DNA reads TGTGCCTGGATCCGGCGGGCAGGGGGAGGCACTGAAGCTTTCTTT. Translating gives CAWIRRAGGGTEAFF.